This TCR beta chain was documented in a study of technical replicates of blood from four donors (dated by TCRdb to about 2017). A remark on this clone: Its antigen is still unknown. No per-base quality is available; no much larger clone lies one base away.

Libraries were prepared through the immunoSEQ multiplex PCR assay. This immuneACCESS table, as held by TCRdb, lists in-frame sequences with V and J called but not all clones. Of the missing ones, under half trace to an unresolved V gene in checked studies; the others have no known cause. The sample contains more than 90,000 clones, 85% to 95% of them found a single time. The ten largest clones capture about 0.37% of the sample. CDR1 and CDR2 are drawn from the germline V gene (reference sequence): MNHEY, SMNVEV. V loses 5 bases, J loses 3 bases, and the germline ends lie 14 bases apart. The CDR3 covers 14 residues, taking in both the cysteine and the phenylalanine. Only the CDR3 region is kept as DNA, spanning 42 bases read in frame from base 1.

The clonotype originates from a human donor in good health. This sequence uses TRBV27 and TRBJ2-7; D gene: possibly TRBD1, on 6 matching bases. Sequenced sample: T cells isolated from PBMCs. The CDR3 sequence is CASSPAGEVYEQYF. The DNA sequence is TGTGCCAGCAGTCCCGCAGGGGAAGTCTACGAGCAGTACTTC.